The 18 T cell receptor beta chains below all came from one sample that was sequenced in a study of response to subunit inactivated influenza vaccine. TCRdb called the RT-PCR reads again in MiXCR, with one record for every CDR3 protein. The profile shows approximately 500,000 distinct CDR3 sequences, 14% of them singletons. The sequenced sample was PBMCs from blood, obtained less than 13 days after vaccination. These receptors originate from a man aged 50 or older who received an inactivated influenza vaccine.

The gene calls are TRBV5-1 and TRBJ2-2; 7 bases match TRBD1. Trimming cost V 6 bases and J 5 bases; bases outside gene matches: 4. Germline V gene sequence: CDR1 SGHRS, CDR2 YFSETQ. This CDR3 comprises 13 residues. The CDR3 DNA follows: TGCGCCAGCATTGGACAGGATACCGGGGAGCTGTTTTTT. This translates into CASIGQDTGELFF.

The sample holds many counts of this clonotype. The genes are TRBV6-2 or TRBV6-3 and TRBJ2-7; D unresolved. CDR1 is MNHEY, CDR2 SVGEGT, per germline. V gave up 0 bases and J gave up 0 bases, with 3 bases separating them. The CDR3 is 13 residues long. CDR3 amino acids: CASSYSGSYEQYF. The CDR3 nucleotides are TGTGCCAGCAGTTACTCGGGCTCCTACGAGCAGTACTTC.

The V call is TRBV12-3 or TRBV12-4, the J call TRBJ1-1; TRBD1 agrees at 7 bases. The CDR3 loop spans 10 amino acids. Germline trimming cut 10 bases from V and 8 bases from J; bases unmatched to any gene: 4. In DNA, the CDR3 is TGTGCCATCGAGGGGGCGGAAGCTTTCTTT. This gives the protein CAIEGAEAFF.

This clonotype appeared a few times. V gene TRBV6-5 combines with J gene TRBJ2-5; D is perhaps TRBD2 (5 bases). This CDR3 comprises 16 residues. Germline values: CDR1 MNHEY, CDR2 SVGAGI. Trimming removed 3 bases at V and 5 bases at J, with 19 bases between. The CDR3 spells CASSYGGFRVRETQYF. The CDR3, as DNA: TGTGCCAGCAGTTATGGCGGGTTCCGGGTTCGGGAGACCCAGTACTTC.

A few counts support this clonotype. V and J are TRBV19 and TRBJ1-4, with 7 positions matching TRBD1. CDR1 and CDR2 from the germline V gene are LNHDA and SQIVND (reference sequence). V shed 9 bases, J shed 0 bases, and the junction held 13 bases outside the gene matches. CDR3 length: 17 residues. CDR3 region: CASGSGQSFATNEKLFF. CDR3 sequence (DNA): TGTGCCAGCGGTTCGGGACAGAGTTTCGCAACTAATGAAAAACTGTTTTTT.

This clonotype was observed a handful of times. The V gene is TRBV5-1, the J gene TRBJ2-5; D ambiguous. The germline gives CDR1 SGHRS, CDR2 YFSETQ. The CDR3 is made up of 14 amino acids. V was clipped by 4 bases and J by 5 bases, with 15 bases between them. CDR3 region: CASSAGKAGETQYF. The CDR3 nucleotides are TGCGCCAGCAGCGCCGGAAAGGCCGGTGAGACCCAGTACTTC.

V gene TRBV6-5 combines with J gene TRBJ2-1; 10 bases line up with TRBD2. The germline CDR1 and CDR2 sequences are MNHEY and SVGAGI. The CDR3 length is 16 residues. The junction had 8 bases not matched to a gene; V was cut back by 2 bases and J by 7 bases. CDR3: CASSYVRTSGKNEQFF. As DNA, the CDR3 is TGTGCCAGCAGTTACGTGAGGACTAGCGGTAAGAATGAGCAGTTCTTC.

This clonotype was recorded many times. CDR3: CASSLSGGNGELFF. CDR3 bases: TGCGCCAGCAGCTTGAGCGGGGGAAACGGGGAGCTGTTTTTT. J is TRBJ2-2 and V is TRBV5-1; 8 bases line up with TRBD2. This CDR3 contains 14 residues. CDR1 is SGHRS, CDR2 YFSETQ, per germline. V lost 1 base to trimming and J lost 7 bases; unmatched junction nucleotides: 3.

V usage is TRBV3-1 and J usage is TRBJ2-1; 9 bases are a match to TRBD2. Losses at the gene ends were 2 bases for V and 4 bases for J; bases not matched to a gene: 6. The germline V gene encodes CDR1 LGHDT and CDR2 YNNKEL (reference sequence). The CDR3 runs to 16 residues. CDR3 in DNA: TGTGCCAGCAGCCAAACCGGGACTAGCAGATACAATGAGCAGTTCTTC. As protein: CASSQTGTSRYNEQFF.

This clonotype was counted between two and nine times. This chain uses TRBV29-1 with TRBJ2-1, with 11 bases identical to TRBD2. This CDR3 region has 15 residues. Germline-derived CDR1 and CDR2 are SQVTM and ANQGSEA. V lost 6 bases and J lost 12; bases outside the gene matches: 16. CDR3 amino acids: CSVRAGGTSGIWQFF. DNA of the CDR3: TGCAGCGTAAGAGCTGGTGGGACTAGCGGAATATGGCAGTTCTTC.

This clonotype was observed at least ten times. This rearrangement joins TRBV7-6 to TRBJ2-3, with D hard to call. The CDR3 has 15 amino acids. Germline CDR1 and CDR2: SGHVS and FNYEAQ. Trimming left V 4 bases short and J 4 bases short, with 15 bases between. CDR3 DNA sequence: TGTGCCAGCAGCTCCTTAGTGAGCGTATCAGATACGCAGTATTTT. This translates into CASSSLVSVSDTQYF.

The chain couples TRBV16 to TRBJ1-1; tentative D call: TRBD1 (6 bases). Germline CDR1 reads KGHSY; CDR2 reads FQNENV. The V and J ends lost 6 bases and 7 bases respectively, with 21 bases between them. This CDR3 contains 15 residues. CDR3 coding DNA: TGTGCCAGCAGAGCGCCTGGGGCAGGGGAGGGTGAAGCTTTCTTT. Residues: CASRAPGAGEGEAFF.

The J gene is TRBJ2-3, the V gene TRBV5-1; TRBD2 matches at 15 bases. CDR1 SGHRS and CDR2 YFSETQ come from the germline V gene. V was clipped by 3 bases and J by 6 bases; unmatched bases: 5. CDR3 size: 16 residues. The CDR3 here is CASSSGLAGGPDTQYF. CDR3 nucleotides: TGCGCCAGCAGCTCTGGACTAGCGGGAGGGCCGGATACGCAGTATTTT.

The table lists this clonotype with many counts. The genes are TRBV7-9 and TRBJ2-7, with D possibly matching TRBD2 (6 bases). Germline V gives CDR1 SEHNR, CDR2 FQNEAQ (reference sequence). The V end was cut by 5 bases, the J end by 0 bases, with 17 bases between. This CDR3 has 16 residues. The CDR3 region has the DNA TGTGCCAGCAGCCACCAAGTCTCGGGAGTCTCCTACGAGCAGTACTTC. It yields the protein CASSHQVSGVSYEQYF.

The rearrangement links TRBV12-3 or TRBV12-4 to TRBJ2-7; TRBD1 agrees at 7 bases. The V gene end was trimmed by 5 bases and the J gene end by 2 bases; junction bases not matched to a gene: 9. The CDR3 contains 15 residues. The chain's CDR3 is CASSPGQITTYEQYF. Written as DNA, the CDR3 is TGTGCCAGCAGTCCGGGACAGATAACAACCTACGAGCAGTACTTC.

This clonotype showed up just once. The V gene is TRBV5-1, the J gene TRBJ1-1, with D perhaps TRBD1 (6 bases). V lost 1 base and J 3 bases, leaving 13 bases between the germline ends. The CDR3 has 15 residues. Germline V gene sequence: CDR1 SGHRS, CDR2 YFSETQ. The CDR3 loop reads CASSLLGSGDTEAFF. The CDR3 DNA reads TGCGCCAGCAGCTTGCTAGGTTCAGGGGACACTGAAGCTTTCTTT.

The rearrangement joins TRBV21-1 to TRBJ2-6. TRBV21-1 is annotated as a pseudogene. The CDR3 is 17 residues long. The CDR3 region has the DNA TGTGCCAGCAGGAAAGTTTCCTTCCACTCTGGGGCCAACGTCCTGACTTTC. This encodes CASRKVSFHSGANVLTF.

The V and J genes are TRBV28 and TRBJ1-4; D may be TRBD1 (6 bases). The CDR3 totals 15 residues. Trimming stripped 3 bases from V and 7 bases from J, with 15 bases between. The germline V gene encodes CDR1 MDHEN and CDR2 SYDVKM. CDR3 nucleotides: TGTGCCAGCAGTTTCCGACAGGCCAAGGGTGAAAAACTGTTTTTT. It encodes CASSFRQAKGEKLFF.